This T cell receptor beta chain was sequenced in a study of cytomegalovirus exposure and HLA in healthy donors. Study conclusions and caveats: Donor immune exposure was known only as CMV serostatus. It was taken for granted in presence/absence analyses that sequencing depth across donors was roughly uniform. Later analysis identified a missense DCLRE1C variant that was linked to TCR beta V- and J-gene trimming.

About this clone itself: Its antigen is currently unknown.

The CDR3 runs to 14 residues. Trimming took off 2 bases at V and 5 bases at J, with 10 bases between the two ends. Germline V gives CDR1 SGHTA, CDR2 FQGTGA. The PCR employed 60 Vbeta primers together with 13 Jbeta primers. Sequencing was performed with immunoSEQ multiplex PCR; in TCRdb, only in-frame clones are kept and a portion is missing. Among under 150,000 clones listed, approximately 84% were seen once. The rearrangement uses TRBV7-3 and TRBJ2-1; weak D call: TRBD1 (6 bases). Material for sequencing was PBMCs. This receptor was identified in a boy younger than 10 in good health and CMV-seronegative. CDR3 nucleotides: TGTGCCAGCAGCTTAGGGGGCATCGACAATGAGCAGTTCTTC. Translating gives CASSLGGIDNEQFF.